This T cell receptor (beta chain) was recovered during a study of beta chain features in type 1 diabetes (dated by TCRdb to the late 2010s). Regarding the study in general: Mean age, gender distribution, total cell number and subset yield did not differ between patients and healthy donors. Naive and central memory subsets were obtained from all 30 or so donors, but regulatory and stem cell-like memory subsets were isolated from only 8 patients and about 8 healthy donors. In the study, TCRB repertoires of sorted circulating CD4+ T cell subsets from recently diagnosed type 1 diabetes patients were compared with those of matched healthy donors. A total of about 100,000,000 sorted cells were examined across all samples, and RNA yield correlated strongly with the number of cells per subset.

Results the study describes overall, beyond this receptor: Naive, central memory and regulatory TCRB repertoires appeared to be more alike among patients than among healthy donors. In all four CD4+ subsets, TCRB CDR3 length was moderately but significantly shorter in type 1 diabetes patients. Fewer insertions and more nucleotide deletions at VDJ recombination sites were observed in patients with type 1 diabetes, implying thymic rearrangement abnormalities. Because cDNA rather than genomic DNA was sequenced, highly expressing activated cells could have been over-represented, although no difference in activation and CD3 levels was found between groups. Shorter templates might have been favored by PCR, but patient and control samples were amplified and corrected together, so both groups would have been affected equally by any skew. Only small numbers of individuals were included in the HLA sub-analyses, which left unresolved whether HLA type had any influence on TCRB rearrangement.

A remark on this clone: No antigen is known for it. Base qualities are not recorded, but no much larger clone differs from it by a single base.

The CDR3 spans 17 residues, from the cysteine through the phenylalanine. Only CDR3 DNA is held: 51 bases, read in frame from base 1. V loses 4 bases at its end and J loses 0 bases; junction bases beyond the gene matches: 5. Looking up the germline V gene (reference sequence) yields CDR1 SEHNR and CDR2 FQNEAQ. The entire amount of isolated RNA was reverse transcribed using the High Capacity cDNA Reverse Transcription Kit, so the sequenced TCRB transcripts were expressed ones. Deep immunoSEQ sequencing was applied to naive, central memory and regulatory T cell samples, giving an average of around 3.4 million total reads per sample. Sorted cells were lysed in RLT buffer, and RNA was extracted using DNase-treated RNeasy Micro or Mini kits according to cell number. To prevent cross-contamination, every cell subset was processed on its own, while patient and healthy donor samples were processed together. The immunoSEQ multiplex PCR was used to amplify TCRB sequences from cDNA, generating 87-bp fragments that spanned the CDR3 region. Sequencing of the amplicons was performed on the Illumina HiSeq platform. The authors' analysis ran thus. Synthetic template baselines were used to correct PCR bias computationally, reads within Hamming distance 2 were collapsed together, and singletons that could not be merged were discarded. Reads were aligned against IMGT so that V, D and J genes, CDR3 length and insertions or deletions at six rearrangement sites could be assigned. Within each subset, clonotype counts were normalized to the number of sorted cells before true diversity and Gini coefficients were calculated with the tcR R package. The overlap coefficient, calculated on TCRB nucleotide sequences, was used to measure repertoire sharing. TCRdb retrieved this table from immuneACCESS and kept in-frame rearrangements only. Not all clones are present; in checked studies, unresolved V genes account for under half, and no reason is known for the remainder. That table furnishes V, J and clone size, whereas the DNA furnished D and trimming. For this sample the table gives around 300,000 clones, of which under 8.5% were detected only once. Approximately 0.93% of the sample goes to the ten largest clones.

Each donor gave one peripheral blood draw, averaging roughly 0.11 L, which was collected into heparinised tubes. A BD FACSAria II and a panel including CD45RO, CCR7, CD25, CD127, CD95 and CD27 were used to sort naive, central memory, regulatory and stem cell-like memory CD4+ T cells. All sorted populations exceeded 95% purity. PBMCs were separated immediately by Lymphoprep density gradient centrifugation and were stained directly, without being cultured. So that batch effects would be minimized, each experiment stained and sorted samples in pairs, pairing one healthy donor with one patient. The receptor chain draws on TRBV7-9 and TRBJ2-2; TRBD1 aligns with 10 central bases. Sequences were obtained from central memory CD4+ T cells from blood. This receptor was identified in a woman between 18 and 29 years old in good health. For the CDR3, the sequence is CASSSGTGDSNTGELFF. The DNA reads TGTGCCAGCAGCTCCGGGACAGGGGATTCGAACACCGGGGAGCTGTTTTTT.